The entry below describes one T cell receptor (beta chain). Its target is not known. The sample comes from a study of cytomegalovirus exposure and HLA in healthy donors. Study conclusions and caveats: Immune exposure information comprised only CMV serostatus.

Vbeta (60) and Jbeta (13) primers were used in the PCR. Method: immunoSEQ multiplex PCR; TCRdb's copy keeps in-frame clones and lacks some. The sample has 120,000 to 150,000 clones, approximately 67% seen once; the top ten hold 6.5%. The CDR3 covers 15 residues. CDR1 is LGHNA and CDR2 is YNFKEQ in the germline V gene. V lost 0 bases to trimming and J lost 6 bases; unmatched junction nucleotides: 4. The sequencing sample was made of PBMCs. The V and J genes are TRBV4-2 and TRBJ2-4; 8 bases map to TRBD2. This receptor was identified in a woman between 55 and 75 years old in good health and CMV-seronegative. This CDR3 reads CASSQDRGLGNIQYF. In nucleotides, the CDR3 is TGTGCCAGCAGCCAAGATAGGGGACTAGGAAACATTCAGTACTTC.